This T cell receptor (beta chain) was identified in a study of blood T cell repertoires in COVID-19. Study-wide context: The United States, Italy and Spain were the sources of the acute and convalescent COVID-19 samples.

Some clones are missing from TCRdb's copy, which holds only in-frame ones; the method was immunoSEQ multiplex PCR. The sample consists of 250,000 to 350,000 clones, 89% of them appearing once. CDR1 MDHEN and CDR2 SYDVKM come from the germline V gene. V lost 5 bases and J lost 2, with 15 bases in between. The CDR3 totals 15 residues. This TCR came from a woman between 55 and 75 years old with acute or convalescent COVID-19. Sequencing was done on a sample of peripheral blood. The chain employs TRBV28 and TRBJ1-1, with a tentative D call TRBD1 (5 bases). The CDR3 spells CASSPAARDNTEAFF. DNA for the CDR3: TGTGCCAGCAGTCCCGCCGCGCGGGACAACACTGAAGCTTTCTTT. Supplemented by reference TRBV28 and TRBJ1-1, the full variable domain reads DVKVTQSSRYLVKRTGEKVFLECVQDMDHENMFWYRQDPGLGLRLIYFSYDVKMKEKGDIPEGYSVSREKKERFSLILESASTNQTSMYLCASSPAARDNTEAFFGQGTRLTVV.